Each of the 5 T cell receptor beta chains below was sequenced from the same sample in a study of T-cell reconstitution after alpha-beta-depleted transplantation in children. The TCRbeta library was prepared with unique molecular identifiers. One entry per CDR3 protein, called by TCRdb with MiXCR from the PCR reads. This sample has around 530,000 distinct CDR3 sequences, with 32% found just once. The source was PBMCs from the stem cell graft donor, collected from the stem cell graft. The origin of the receptors is a human donor who donated a stem cell graft to a child with aplastic anemia.

The table lists this clonotype with a count of one. The CDR3 loop is CASKGTGLSNQPQHF. In nucleotides, the CDR3 is TGTGCCAGCAAGGGGACAGGACTTAGCAATCAGCCCCAGCATTTT. The chain combines TRBV27 with TRBJ1-5; 8 nucleotides align to TRBD1. The V gene's germline CDR1 is MNHEY and CDR2 SMNVEV (reference sequence). Germline trimming cut 7 bases from V and 0 bases from J; bases unmatched to any gene: 5. This CDR3 contains 15 residues.

The V and J genes are TRBV4-2 and TRBJ1-3; the D is unclear. This CDR3 region has 17 residues. V lost 3 bases, J lost 0 bases, and 15 bases lay in between. Germline CDR1 and CDR2: LGHNA and YNFKEQ. The DNA of the CDR3 is TGTGCCAGCAGCCAGGGTCAGGAGAAGGGCTCTGGAAACACCATATATTTT. It encodes CASSQGQEKGSGNTIYF.

There are a few counts of this clonotype. The CDR3 bases are TGTGCCAGCAGTAATAGACAGAGCTCTGGAAACACCATATATTTT. Protein sequence: CASSNRQSSGNTIYF. This chain uses TRBV7-2 with TRBJ1-3, with a possible D match to TRBD1 (5 bases). The CDR3 runs 15 residues. From germline, CDR1 is SGHTA and CDR2 FQGNSA. Deletions cut 6 bases from V and 0 bases from J, with 12 bases between.

This clonotype came up a few times. The V gene is TRBV7-8, the J gene TRBJ2-7; D is uncertain. The CDR3 consists of 13 residues. CDR1 and CDR2 from the germline V gene are SGHVS and FQNEAQ. V was pared by 8 bases and J by 6 bases, with 17 bases between. The CDR3: CASGVGRFFEQYV. The CDR3 bases are TGTGCCAGCGGCGTAGGCAGGTTTTTCGAGCAGTACGTC.

This chain links TRBV27 with TRBJ2-7, with D unclear. V was clipped by 8 bases and J by 1 base, with 6 bases between them. This CDR3 is 11 amino acids long. Germline CDR1 and CDR2: MNHEY and SMNVEV (reference sequence). CDR3 residues: CASPQSYEQYV. Written as DNA, the CDR3 is TGTGCCAGCCCTCAATCCTACGAGCAGTACGTC.